This paragraph covers one TCR beta chain sequence. This entry belongs to a study of T cell changes during pregnancy in multiple sclerosis. Trimming at V came to 4 bases and at J to 0 bases, leaving 3 bases not matched to a gene. Per the germline V gene, CDR1 is MRHNA and CDR2 is SNTAGT. The CDR3 consists of 15 residues. Method: immunoSEQ multiplex PCR; TCRdb's copy keeps in-frame clones and lacks some. Among 40,000 or so clones, approximately 92% were seen once, and the ten largest hold 1% to 1.5%. The TCR was taken from a female donor with multiple sclerosis, enrolled in a pregnancy study. Sequencing used CD4+ T cells from peripheral blood mononuclear cells, obtained in the first trimester of pregnancy. The rearrangement joins TRBV6-4 to TRBJ2-1, with TRBD2 matching over 7 bases. The CDR3 bases are TGTGCCAGCAGTGTTCGGGACTACTCCTACAATGAGCAGTTCTTC. Translation gives CASSVRDYSYNEQFF.